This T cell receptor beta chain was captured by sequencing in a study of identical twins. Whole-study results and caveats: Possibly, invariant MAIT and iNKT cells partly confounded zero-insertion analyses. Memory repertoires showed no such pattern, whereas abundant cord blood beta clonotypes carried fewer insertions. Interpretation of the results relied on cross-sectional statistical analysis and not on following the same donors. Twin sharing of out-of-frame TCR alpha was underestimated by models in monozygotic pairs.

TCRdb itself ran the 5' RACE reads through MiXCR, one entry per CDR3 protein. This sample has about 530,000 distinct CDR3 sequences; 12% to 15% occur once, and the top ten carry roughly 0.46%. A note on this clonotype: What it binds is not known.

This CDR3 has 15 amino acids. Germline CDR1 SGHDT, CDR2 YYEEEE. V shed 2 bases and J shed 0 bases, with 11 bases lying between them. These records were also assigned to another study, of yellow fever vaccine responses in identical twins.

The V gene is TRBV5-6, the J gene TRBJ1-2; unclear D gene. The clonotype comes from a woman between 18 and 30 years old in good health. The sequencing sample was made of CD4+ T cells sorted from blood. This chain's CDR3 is CASSLGPSSNYGYTF. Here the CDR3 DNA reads TGTGCCAGCAGCTTAGGCCCGTCTTCTAACTATGGCTACACCTTC.